The 31 T cell receptor beta chains presented below share a single source sample, sequenced in a study of CD8 T cells in ankylosing spondylitis. Study-wide results and caveats: Blood from ankylosing spondylitis patients appeared to carry a characteristic roughly eight-variant TCR beta motif.

These receptors have no identified antigens. TCRdb passed the 5' RACE reads through MiXCR, listing each CDR3 protein once. Of hundreds of thousands of distinct CDR3 sequences listed, about 10% were seen once; the top ten hold roughly 0.51%. The sample consisted of blood, either unsorted or a sorted T cell fraction (not recorded which). The receptors shown here come from a male donor with ankylosing spondylitis.

This clonotype was counted only a few times. The CDR3 DNA follows: TGCGCCAGCAGCTTGGCGGTCCCACCCAATGAGCAGTTCTTC. It translates to CASSLAVPPNEQFF. The chain joins TRBV5-1 to TRBJ2-1; D unclear. V lost 0 bases and J 6 bases, leaving 10 bases between the germline ends. There are 14 residues in the CDR3. Germline V gene data show CDR1 as SGHRS and CDR2 as YFSETQ. The full variable domain, rest sourced from reference TRBV5-1 and TRBJ2-1, is KAGVTQTPRYLIKTRGQQVTLSCSPISGHRSVSWYQQTPGQGLQFLFEYFSETQRNKGNFPGRFSGRQFSNSRSEMNVSTLELGDSALYLCASSLAVPPNEQFFGPGTRLTVL.

The J gene is TRBJ1-4, the V gene TRBV7-2; 7 bases are a match to TRBD1. CDR3 length equals 15 residues. V shed 3 bases, J shed 4 bases, and the junction held 5 bases outside the gene matches. CDR1 is SGHTA, CDR2 FQGNSA, per germline. CDR3 sequence reads: CASSLKGAGNEKLFF. The CDR3, as DNA: TGTGCCAGCAGCTTGAAGGGGGCGGGTAATGAAAAACTGTTTTTT. Complete variable domain (other parts from reference TRBV7-2 and TRBJ1-4): GAGVSQSPSNKVTEKGKDVELRCDPISGHTALYWYRQSLGQGLEFLIYFQGNSAPDKSGLPSDRFSAERTGGSVSTLTIQRTQQEDSAVYLCASSLKGAGNEKLFFGSGTQLSVL.

The chain links TRBV12-3 or TRBV12-4 to TRBJ2-3; TRBD1 aligns across 9 bases. J gave up 4 bases and V 4 bases, and 6 bases lay outside the gene matches. The CDR3 loop spans 15 amino acids. CDR3 nucleotides: TGTGCCAGCAGTTCTAGGACAGGGGTCGCAGATACGCAGTATTTT. Translating it yields CASSSRTGVADTQYF.

This clonotype was seen ten or more times. The chain has TRBV20-1 and TRBJ2-5, with TRBD2 identical over 13 bases. This CDR3 has 16 amino acids. CDR1 DFQATT and CDR2 SNEGSKA come from the germline V gene (reference sequence). Trimming at V came to 3 bases and at J to 9 bases, leaving 13 bases not matched to a gene. CDR3 sequence (DNA): TGCAGTGCTAGCACCCTACTAGCGGGAGGGGCCTCGGCCCAGTACTTC. This codes for CSASTLLAGGASAQYF.

This chain joins TRBV9 and TRBJ2-3, with unresolved D. Germline-derived CDR1 and CDR2 are SGDLS and YYNGEE. The CDR3 sequence is 14 residues long. Deletions cut 0 bases from V and 6 bases from J, with 11 bases between. The CDR3 here is CASSVGRQEDTQYF. CDR3 nucleotide sequence: TGTGCCAGCAGCGTAGGGCGCCAAGAGGATACGCAGTATTTT.

This chain connects TRBV30 to TRBJ1-6; 9 bases match TRBD1. Germline V gene sequence: CDR1 GTSNPN, CDR2 SVGIG (reference sequence). V lost 3 bases and J lost 5; bases outside the gene matches: 5. CDR3 length: 15 residues. CDR3 DNA sequence: TGTGCCTGGAGAGTCCGGACAGGGGATAATTCACCCCTCCACTTT. It yields the protein CAWRVRTGDNSPLHF. Supplemented by reference TRBV30 and TRBJ1-6, the full variable domain reads SQTIHQWPATLVQPVGSPLSLECTVEGTSNPNLYWYRQAAGRGLQLLFYSVGIGQISSEVPQNLSASRPQDRQFILSSKKLLLSDSGFYLCAWRVRTGDNSPLHFGNGTRLTVT.

The gene calls are TRBV7-2 and TRBJ2-1; D is unclear. Trimming cost V 6 bases and J 8 bases, with 23 bases left between them. The CDR3 has 16 residues. Germline V gene data show CDR1 as SGHTA and CDR2 as FQGNSA. Here the CDR3 DNA reads TGTGCCAGCAGACATATAGACCATCGGCCTTTAGATGAGCAGTTCTTC. Translating it yields CASRHIDHRPLDEQFF.

The V gene is TRBV25-1, the J gene TRBJ2-7; maybe TRBD2 (5 bases). The germline V and J ends were trimmed by 3 bases and 5 bases, with 14 bases remaining between them. CDR3 length: 14 residues. The germline gives CDR1 MGHDK, CDR2 SYGVNS. CDR3 nucleotides: TGTGCCAGCAGTGACAACGGGGTCAAGAACGAGCAGTACTTC. This sequence encodes CASSDNGVKNEQYF.

This clonotype showed up many times. This chain links TRBV4-3 with TRBJ1-3, with D possibly TRBD1 on 6 matching bases. Germline CDR1 reads LGHNA; CDR2 reads YSLEER. V was clipped by 1 base and J by 9 bases, with 16 bases between them. This CDR3 contains 15 residues. Written as DNA, the CDR3 is TGCGCCAGCAGCCAAGCCGCAGGGCCGGGGGCCACCATATATTTT. Translating it yields CASSQAAGPGATIYF.

The genes are TRBV6-1 and TRBJ2-1; 8 nucleotides line up with TRBD2. With V trimmed by 6 bases and J by 4 bases, 8 bases remained unmatched. Germline V gene sequence: CDR1 MNHNS, CDR2 SASEGT. The CDR3 is made up of 15 amino acids. The CDR3 region is CASRPGGADYNEQFF. The CDR3 coding sequence is TGTGCCAGCAGGCCCGGGGGGGCGGATTACAATGAGCAGTTCTTC.

This clonotype came up a few times. The CDR3 DNA reads TGCAGTGCTAGGAGACAGCAAAGCAATGAGCAGTTCTTC. Translating gives CSARRQQSNEQFF. The chain combines TRBV20-1 with TRBJ2-1; D is perhaps TRBD1 (5 bases). Germline V lookup: CDR1 DFQATT, CDR2 SNEGSKA (reference sequence). Trimming took off 3 bases at V and 6 bases at J, with 12 bases between the two ends. This CDR3 contains 13 residues.

The chain employs TRBV7-9 and TRBJ1-1; D is undetermined. The V end lost 0 bases, the J end lost 5 bases, and 10 bases lay between the germline ends. The germline gives CDR1 SEHNR, CDR2 FQNEAQ (reference sequence). The CDR3 spans 14 residues. The CDR3 region has the DNA TGTGCCAGCAGCTTAGCAGGGAAATGGACTGAAGCTTTCTTT. The encoded protein is CASSLAGKWTEAFF.

This clonotype was found many times. A read error is possible here, since a much larger clone lies one base away. The chain has TRBV6-5 and TRBJ2-1, with unresolved D. CDR1 is MNHEY and CDR2 is SVGAGI in the germline V gene. This CDR3 contains 14 residues. V was shortened by 0 bases and J by 3 bases, with 6 bases between the two germline ends. The CDR3 loop is CASSYSSVYNEQFF. For the CDR3, the DNA is TGTGCCAGCAGTTACTCGAGTGTCTACAATGAGCAGTTCTTC.

The chain couples TRBV11-1 to TRBJ2-4; no firm D call. V lost 8 bases, J lost 0 bases, and 11 bases lay in between. The CDR3 is 14 amino acids. Germline loops: CDR1 SGHAT, CDR2 FQDESV (reference sequence). CDR3 coding DNA: TGTGCCAGCGCAGAAACCTTAGCCAAAAACATTCAGTACTTC. Translating gives CASAETLAKNIQYF.

This clonotype was seen a few times. The chain uses TRBV7-2 and TRBJ2-7, with TRBD2 identical over 7 bases. Germline trimming cut 5 bases from V and 2 bases from J; bases unmatched to any gene: 12. This CDR3 spans 16 amino acids. Germline CDR1 and CDR2: SGHTA and FQGNSA. The CDR3, as DNA: TGTGCCAGCAGCGCCCCGGGAGGACACCTTCCCTACGAGCAGTACTTC. Protein sequence: CASSAPGGHLPYEQYF.

Of note for this clonotype: One end of the junction is discordant with germline, which a read error may explain. V gene TRBV7-2 combines with J gene TRBJ2-2; 10 positions agree with TRBD2. The CDR3 has 14 amino acids. Looked up from germline, CDR1 is SGHTA and CDR2 is FQGNSA. In DNA, the CDR3 is TGTGCCAGCAGCGGACTAGCGGCCACCGGGGAGCTGCTTTTT. This translates into CASSGLAATGELLF.

V is TRBV11-1 and J is TRBJ1-1; TRBD1 is a possible D gene (5 bases). V lost 3 bases and J 4 bases, leaving 9 bases between the germline ends. Germline V gene sequence: CDR1 SGHAT, CDR2 FQDESV (reference sequence). The length of the CDR3 is 13 residues. DNA for the CDR3: TGTGCCAGCAGCTTCAGGGAGGTCACTGAAGCTTTCTTT. Protein: CASSFREVTEAFF. Using reference TRBV11-1 and TRBJ1-1 for the parts outside the CDR3, the full variable domain is EAEVAQSPRYKITEKSQAVAFWCDPISGHATLYWYRQILGQGPELLVQFQDESVVDDSQLPKDRFSAERLKGVDSTLKIQPAELGDSAMYLCASSFREVTEAFFGQGTRLTVV.

This clonotype occurred many times. The V gene is TRBV4-1, the J gene TRBJ2-2, with 7 bases lining up with TRBD2. The CDR3 consists of 16 residues. The ends lost 1 base at V and 0 bases at J; junction bases unmatched: 2. Germline CDR1 is MGHRA and CDR2 is YSYEKL. The chain's CDR3 is CASSQGAGTNTGELFF. CDR3 coding DNA: TGCGCCAGCAGCCAAGGAGCGGGGACGAACACCGGGGAGCTGTTTTTT.

This clonotype was detected many times. The chain recombines TRBV6-1 with TRBJ2-7, with D possibly TRBD2 on 6 matching bases. Deletions cut 5 bases from V and 3 bases from J, with 14 bases between. CDR1 MNHNS and CDR2 SASEGT come from the germline V gene. The length of the CDR3 is 14 residues. CDR3 bases: TGTGCCAGCAGTCCAGGGACTGCCAACTACGAGCAGTACTTC. Translated, it gives CASSPGTANYEQYF.

This chain joins TRBV27 and TRBJ2-7, with 11 bases that match TRBD1. V was clipped by 6 bases and J by 1 base; unmatched bases: 8. This CDR3 region has 16 residues. The germline V gene encodes CDR1 MNHEY and CDR2 SMNVEV (reference sequence). In nucleotides, the CDR3 is TGTGCCAGCAGACGGGACAGGGGGGCGAATTCCTACGAGCAGTACTTC. This encodes CASRRDRGANSYEQYF.

This chain joins TRBV27 and TRBJ2-1, with 13 bases aligning to TRBD2. CDR1 is MNHEY, CDR2 SMNVEV, per germline (reference sequence). The trim removed 6 bases at V and 8 bases at J, leaving 16 bases unmatched. The CDR3 sequence is 18 residues long. The CDR3 here is CASSQKWTWTSGSDEQFF. In nucleotides, the CDR3 is TGTGCCAGCAGCCAAAAATGGACATGGACTAGCGGGAGTGATGAGCAGTTCTTC.

This clonotype was seen only a few times. This chain joins TRBV6-6 and TRBJ1-3; no definite D call. This CDR3 spans 12 amino acids. In germline, CDR1 is MNHNY, CDR2 SVGAGI (reference sequence). V shed 9 bases and J shed 2 bases, with 8 bases lying between them. CDR3 bases: TGTGCCAGTGCAGGCACTGGAAACACCATATATTTT. It codes for CASAGTGNTIYF.

This chain links TRBV24-1 with TRBJ1-1; possible D gene TRBD1, 5 bases. Germline V gene sequence: CDR1 KGHDR, CDR2 SFDVKD. This CDR3 is 13 amino acids long. V lost 4 bases, J lost 3 bases, and 8 bases lay in between. The CDR3 sequence: CATSDRGDTEAFF. The CDR3 DNA is TGTGCCACCAGTGACCGGGGGGACACTGAAGCTTTCTTT.

This clonotype came up a few times. V gene TRBV7-2 combines with J gene TRBJ2-1; D is ambiguous. Germline V gene sequence: CDR1 SGHTA, CDR2 FQGNSA. V was clipped by 4 bases and J by 8 bases, with 12 bases between them. This CDR3 has 13 amino acids. Here the CDR3 DNA reads TGTGCCAGCAGCTCGAGACCCGTGGATGAGCAGTTCTTC. Translation gives CASSSRPVDEQFF. The complete variable domain, with remaining parts taken from reference TRBV7-2 and TRBJ2-1, reads GAGVSQSPSNKVTEKGKDVELRCDPISGHTALYWYRQSLGQGLEFLIYFQGNSAPDKSGLPSDRFSAERTGGSVSTLTIQRTQQEDSAVYLCASSSRPVDEQFFGPGTRLTVL.

The chain recombines TRBV7-2 with TRBJ2-7; 7 nucleotides line up with TRBD1. The germline V gene has CDR1 SGHTA and CDR2 FQGNSA. The CDR3 contains 14 residues. Unmatched junction bases numbered 8, after V lost 3 bases and J lost 6 bases. For the CDR3, the DNA is TGTGCCAGCAGCTTTTTAGGGGGCACGGGCGAGCAGTACTTC. This sequence encodes CASSFLGGTGEQYF.

This clonotype has at least ten counts. V is TRBV6-5 and J is TRBJ1-2, with D uncertain. Germline V gene data show CDR1 as MNHEY and CDR2 as SVGAGI. V lost 7 bases to trimming and J lost 8 bases, with 14 bases between them. This CDR3 contains 12 residues. As DNA, the CDR3 is TGTGCCAGCATGGCCCCACTGGGAGGCTACACCTTC. Translating it yields CASMAPLGGYTF.

This clonotype was observed many times. This chain uses TRBV29-1 with TRBJ2-7; 9 nucleotides line up with TRBD1. V was pared by 7 bases and J by 4 bases, with 5 bases of the junction left unmatched. The length of the CDR3 is 12 residues. The V gene's germline CDR1 is SQVTM and CDR2 ANQGSEA. CDR3 protein: CSAMGQGYEQYF. The CDR3 DNA sequence: TGCAGCGCGATGGGACAGGGTTACGAGCAGTACTTC.

This clonotype has a count of ten or more. The genes are TRBV6-5 and TRBJ2-7; TRBD2 agrees at 8 bases. Trimming cost V 4 bases and J 11 bases; bases outside gene matches: 7. CDR3 length: 12 residues. CDR1 is MNHEY and CDR2 is SVGAGI in the germline V gene. CDR3 residues: CASSLRGGTEYF. For the CDR3, the DNA is TGTGCCAGCAGTTTACGGGGGGGGACCGAGTACTTC.

The chain has TRBV29-1 and TRBJ1-2; the match to TRBD1 covers 8 bases. V gave up 3 bases and J gave up 3 bases; unmatched junction bases: 9. The CDR3 length is 15 residues. CDR1 and CDR2 (germline): SQVTM, ANQGSEA. CDR3 amino acids: CSVERTGMGYYGYTF. Here the CDR3 DNA reads TGCAGCGTTGAGCGGACAGGGATGGGATACTATGGCTACACCTTC.

V usage is TRBV7-2 and J usage is TRBJ2-7; tentatively, D is TRBD2 (6 bases). The CDR3 runs 15 residues. Germline V lookup: CDR1 SGHTA, CDR2 FQGNSA. Between the trimmed V and J ends, which lost 3 bases and 3 bases, there was a span of 15 bases. The DNA for the CDR3 is TGTGCCAGCAGCTTTCAGGGCGGGGCGTTCTACGAGCAGTACTTC. Translation: CASSFQGGAFYEQYF.

This clonotype came up a few times. This chain links TRBV19 with TRBJ1-5; D perhaps matches TRBD1 (5 bases). CDR3 size: 16 residues. V lost 0 bases, J lost 7 bases, and 16 bases lay in between. Germline values: CDR1 LNHDA, CDR2 SQIVND (reference sequence). The CDR3 spells CASSIDQLQGWQPQHF. The CDR3 DNA follows: TGTGCCAGTAGTATAGACCAACTTCAGGGTTGGCAGCCCCAGCATTTT.